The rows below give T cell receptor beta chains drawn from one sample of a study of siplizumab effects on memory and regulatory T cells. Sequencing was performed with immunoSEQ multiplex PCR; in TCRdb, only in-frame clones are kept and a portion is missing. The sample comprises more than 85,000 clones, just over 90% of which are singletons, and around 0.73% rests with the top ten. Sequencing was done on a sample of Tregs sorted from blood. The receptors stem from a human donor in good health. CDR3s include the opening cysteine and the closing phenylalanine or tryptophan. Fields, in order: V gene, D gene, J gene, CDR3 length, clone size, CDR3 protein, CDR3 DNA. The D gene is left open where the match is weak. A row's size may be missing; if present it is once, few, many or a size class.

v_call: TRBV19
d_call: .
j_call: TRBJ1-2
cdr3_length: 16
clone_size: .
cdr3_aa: CASSILGGLANYGYTF
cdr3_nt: TGTGCCAGTAGTATCCTCGGGGGGCTAGCCAATTATGGCTACACCTTC

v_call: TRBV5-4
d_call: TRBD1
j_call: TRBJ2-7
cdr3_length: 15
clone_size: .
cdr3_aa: CASSLGTGFTYEQYF
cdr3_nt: TGTGCCAGCAGCTTGGGGACAGGTTTTACCTACGAGCAGTACTTC

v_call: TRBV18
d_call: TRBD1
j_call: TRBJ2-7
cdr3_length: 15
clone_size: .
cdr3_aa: CASSPVAGQGNEQYF
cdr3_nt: TGTGCCAGCTCACCCGTGGCGGGACAGGGTAACGAGCAGTACTTC

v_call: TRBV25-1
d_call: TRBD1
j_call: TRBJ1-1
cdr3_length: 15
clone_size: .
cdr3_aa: CASSEYGTGGAEAFF
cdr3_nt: TGTGCCAGCAGTGAATACGGGACAGGGGGTGCTGAAGCTTTCTTT

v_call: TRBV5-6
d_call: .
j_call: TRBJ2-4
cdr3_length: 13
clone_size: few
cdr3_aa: CASSFDIENIQYF
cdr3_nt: TGTGCCAGCAGCTTCGACATTGAAAACATTCAGTACTTC

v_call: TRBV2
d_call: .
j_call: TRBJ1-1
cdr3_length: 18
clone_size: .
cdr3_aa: CASSLGGTPRIMNTEAFF
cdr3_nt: TGTGCCAGCAGTTTGGGGGGGACACCTCGGATAATGAACACTGAAGCTTTCTTT

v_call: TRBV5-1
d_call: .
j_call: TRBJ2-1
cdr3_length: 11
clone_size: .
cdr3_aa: CASSLGAEQFF
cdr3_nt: TGCGCCAGCAGCTTGGGGGCCGAGCAGTTCTTC

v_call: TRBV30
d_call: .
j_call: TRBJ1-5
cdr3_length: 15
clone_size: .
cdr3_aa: CAWSPGRNSNQPQHF
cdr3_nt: TGTGCCTGGAGTCCGGGACGGAATAGCAATCAGCCCCAGCATTTT

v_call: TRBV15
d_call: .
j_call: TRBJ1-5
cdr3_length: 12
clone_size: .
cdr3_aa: CATSRDQQPQHF
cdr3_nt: TGTGCCACCAGCAGAGATCAGCAGCCCCAGCATTTT

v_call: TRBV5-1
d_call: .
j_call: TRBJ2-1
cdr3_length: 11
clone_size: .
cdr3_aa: CASSAYNEQFF
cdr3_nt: TGCGCCAGCAGCGCATACAATGAGCAGTTCTTC

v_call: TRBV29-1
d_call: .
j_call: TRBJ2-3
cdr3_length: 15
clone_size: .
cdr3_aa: CSVEGRVGTTDTQYF
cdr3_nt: TGCAGCGTTGAAGGGAGGGTGGGCACCACAGATACGCAGTATTTT

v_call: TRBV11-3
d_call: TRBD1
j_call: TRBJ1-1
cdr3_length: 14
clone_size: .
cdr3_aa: CASRAGGGNTEAFF
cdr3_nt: TGTGCCAGCAGGGCAGGGGGAGGGAACACTGAAGCTTTCTTT

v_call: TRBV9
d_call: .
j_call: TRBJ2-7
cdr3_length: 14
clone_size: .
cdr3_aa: CASSVGDGHYEQYF
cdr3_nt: TGTGCCAGCAGCGTAGGGGACGGGCACTACGAGCAGTACTTC

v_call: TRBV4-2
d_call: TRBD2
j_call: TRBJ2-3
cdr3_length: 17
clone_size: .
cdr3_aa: CASSQLAGAGGPDTQYF
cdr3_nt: TGTGCCAGCAGCCAACTAGCGGGAGCCGGCGGCCCAGATACGCAGTATTTT

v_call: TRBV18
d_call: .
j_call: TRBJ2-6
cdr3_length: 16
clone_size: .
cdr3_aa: CASSPQLSSGANVLTF
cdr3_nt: TGTGCCAGCTCACCCCAGTTAAGCTCTGGGGCCAACGTCCTGACTTTC

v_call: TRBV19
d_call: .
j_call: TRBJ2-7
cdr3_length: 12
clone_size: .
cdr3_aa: CASNRGGSEQYF
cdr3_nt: TGTGCCAGTAACCGAGGAGGGAGCGAGCAGTACTTC

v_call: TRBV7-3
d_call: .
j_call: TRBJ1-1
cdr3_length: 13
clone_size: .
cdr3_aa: CASSFSINTEAFF
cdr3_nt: TGTGCCAGCAGCTTCAGTATTAACACTGAAGCTTTCTTT